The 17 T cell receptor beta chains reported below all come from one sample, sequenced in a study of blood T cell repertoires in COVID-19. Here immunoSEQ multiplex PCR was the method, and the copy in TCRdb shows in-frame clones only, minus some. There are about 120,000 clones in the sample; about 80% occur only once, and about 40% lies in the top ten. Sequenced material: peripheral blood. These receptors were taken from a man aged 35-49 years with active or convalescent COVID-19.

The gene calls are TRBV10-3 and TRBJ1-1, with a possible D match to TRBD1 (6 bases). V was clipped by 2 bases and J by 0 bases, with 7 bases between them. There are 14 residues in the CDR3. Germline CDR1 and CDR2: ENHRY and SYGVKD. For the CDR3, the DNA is TGTGCCATCAGTGAGGGACAGCTGAACACTGAAGCTTTCTTT. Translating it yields CAISEGQLNTEAFF.

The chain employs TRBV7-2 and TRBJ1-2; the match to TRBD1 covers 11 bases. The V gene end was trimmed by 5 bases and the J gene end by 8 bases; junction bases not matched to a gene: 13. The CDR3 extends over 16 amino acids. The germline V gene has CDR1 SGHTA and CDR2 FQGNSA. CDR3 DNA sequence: TGTGCCAGCAGCCCGGGCGGGACAGGGGGTTTTAAAGGCTACACCTTC. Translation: CASSPGGTGGFKGYTF.

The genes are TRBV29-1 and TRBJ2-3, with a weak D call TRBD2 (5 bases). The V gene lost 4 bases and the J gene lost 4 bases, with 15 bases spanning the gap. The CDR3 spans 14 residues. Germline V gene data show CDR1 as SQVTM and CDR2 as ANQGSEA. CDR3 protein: CSVVRGPNADTQYF. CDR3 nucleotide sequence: TGCAGCGTTGTTCGCGGGCCGAACGCAGATACGCAGTATTTT.

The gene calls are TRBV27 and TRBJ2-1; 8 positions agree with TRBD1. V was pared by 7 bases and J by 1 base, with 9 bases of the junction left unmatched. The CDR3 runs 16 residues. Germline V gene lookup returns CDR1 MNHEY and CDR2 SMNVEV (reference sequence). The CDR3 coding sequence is TGTGCCAGCACTGCACTCGGACAGGGATCCTACAATGAGCAGTTCTTC. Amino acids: CASTALGQGSYNEQFF.

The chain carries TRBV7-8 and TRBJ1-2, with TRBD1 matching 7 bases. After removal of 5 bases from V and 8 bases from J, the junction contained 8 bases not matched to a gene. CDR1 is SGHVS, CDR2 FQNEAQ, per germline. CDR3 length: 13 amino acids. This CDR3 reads CASSPSYRGGYTF. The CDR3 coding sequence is TGTGCCAGCAGCCCCTCGTACAGGGGCGGCTACACCTTC.

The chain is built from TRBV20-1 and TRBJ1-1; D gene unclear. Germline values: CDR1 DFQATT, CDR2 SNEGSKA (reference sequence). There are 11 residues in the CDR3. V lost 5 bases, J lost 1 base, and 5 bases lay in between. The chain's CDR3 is CSAGQNTEAFF. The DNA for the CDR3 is TGCAGTGCTGGGCAGAACACTGAAGCTTTCTTT.

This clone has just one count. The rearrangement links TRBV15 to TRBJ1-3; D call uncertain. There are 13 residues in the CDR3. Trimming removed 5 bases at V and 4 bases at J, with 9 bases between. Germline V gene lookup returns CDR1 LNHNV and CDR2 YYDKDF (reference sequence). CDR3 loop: CATSVPGGNTIYF. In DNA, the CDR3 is TGTGCCACCAGCGTCCCCGGGGGAAACACCATATATTTT.

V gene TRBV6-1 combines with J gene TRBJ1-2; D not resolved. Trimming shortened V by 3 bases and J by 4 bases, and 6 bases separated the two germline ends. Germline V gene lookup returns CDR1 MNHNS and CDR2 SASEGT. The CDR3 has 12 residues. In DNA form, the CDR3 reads TGTGCCAGCAGTGATTACAGCTATGGCTACACCTTC. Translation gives CASSDYSYGYTF.

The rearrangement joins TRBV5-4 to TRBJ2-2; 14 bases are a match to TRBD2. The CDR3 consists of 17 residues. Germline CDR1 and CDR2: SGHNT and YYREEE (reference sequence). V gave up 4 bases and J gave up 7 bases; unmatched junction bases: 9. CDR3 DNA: TGTGCCAGCAGCGGAAGACTAGCGGGAGGGCCGGGCGGGGAGCTGTTTTTT. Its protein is CASSGRLAGGPGGELFF.

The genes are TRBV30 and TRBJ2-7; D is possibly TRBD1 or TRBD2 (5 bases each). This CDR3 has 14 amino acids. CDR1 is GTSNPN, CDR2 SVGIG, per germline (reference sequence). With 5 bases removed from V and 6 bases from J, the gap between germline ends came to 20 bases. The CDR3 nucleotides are TGTGCCTGGGGGACCGGGGTCATCGGAGGCGAGCAGTACTTC. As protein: CAWGTGVIGGEQYF.

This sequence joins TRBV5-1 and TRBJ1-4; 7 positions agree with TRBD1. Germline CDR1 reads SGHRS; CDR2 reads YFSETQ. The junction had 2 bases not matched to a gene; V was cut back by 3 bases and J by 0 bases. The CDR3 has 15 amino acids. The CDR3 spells CASSWDSTTNEKLFF. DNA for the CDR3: TGCGCCAGCAGCTGGGACAGTACAACTAATGAAAAACTGTTTTTT.

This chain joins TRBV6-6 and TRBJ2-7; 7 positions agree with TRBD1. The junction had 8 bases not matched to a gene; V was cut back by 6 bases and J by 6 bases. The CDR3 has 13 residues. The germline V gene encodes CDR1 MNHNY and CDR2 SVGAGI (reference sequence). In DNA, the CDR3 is TGTGCCAGCAGCCCAAGGGGGCTGGGCGAGCAGTACTTC. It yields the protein CASSPRGLGEQYF.

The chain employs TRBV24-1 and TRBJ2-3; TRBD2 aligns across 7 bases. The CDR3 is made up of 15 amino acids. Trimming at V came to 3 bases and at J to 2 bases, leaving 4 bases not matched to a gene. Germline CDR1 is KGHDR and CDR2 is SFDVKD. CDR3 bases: TGTGCCACCAGTGATGCGGGAGCGCCCACAGATACGCAGTATTTT. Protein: CATSDAGAPTDTQYF.

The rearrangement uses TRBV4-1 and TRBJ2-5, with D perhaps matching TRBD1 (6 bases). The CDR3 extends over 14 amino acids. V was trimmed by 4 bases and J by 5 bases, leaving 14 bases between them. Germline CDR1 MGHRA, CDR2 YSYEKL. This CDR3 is CASSPSTGWETQYF. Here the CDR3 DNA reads TGCGCCAGCAGCCCCTCGACAGGTTGGGAGACCCAGTACTTC.

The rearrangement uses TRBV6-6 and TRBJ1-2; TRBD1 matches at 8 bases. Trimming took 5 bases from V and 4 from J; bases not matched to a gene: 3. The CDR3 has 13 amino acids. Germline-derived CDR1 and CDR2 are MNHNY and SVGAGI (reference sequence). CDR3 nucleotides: TGTGCCAGCAGTGCTACAGGGGGCTATGGCTACACCTTC. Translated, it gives CASSATGGYGYTF.

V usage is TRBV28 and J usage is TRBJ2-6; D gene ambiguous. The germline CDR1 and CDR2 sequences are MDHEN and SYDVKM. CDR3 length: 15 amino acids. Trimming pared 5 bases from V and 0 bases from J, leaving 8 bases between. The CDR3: CASSPGSSGANVLTF. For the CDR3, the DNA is TGTGCCAGCAGTCCCGGGTCCTCTGGGGCCAACGTCCTGACTTTC.

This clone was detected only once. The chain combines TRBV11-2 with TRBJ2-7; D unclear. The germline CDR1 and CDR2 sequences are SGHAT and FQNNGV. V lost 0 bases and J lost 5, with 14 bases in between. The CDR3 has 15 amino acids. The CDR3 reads CASSLDLGSPNEQYF. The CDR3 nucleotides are TGTGCCAGCAGCTTAGATCTGGGCAGTCCCAACGAGCAGTACTTC.